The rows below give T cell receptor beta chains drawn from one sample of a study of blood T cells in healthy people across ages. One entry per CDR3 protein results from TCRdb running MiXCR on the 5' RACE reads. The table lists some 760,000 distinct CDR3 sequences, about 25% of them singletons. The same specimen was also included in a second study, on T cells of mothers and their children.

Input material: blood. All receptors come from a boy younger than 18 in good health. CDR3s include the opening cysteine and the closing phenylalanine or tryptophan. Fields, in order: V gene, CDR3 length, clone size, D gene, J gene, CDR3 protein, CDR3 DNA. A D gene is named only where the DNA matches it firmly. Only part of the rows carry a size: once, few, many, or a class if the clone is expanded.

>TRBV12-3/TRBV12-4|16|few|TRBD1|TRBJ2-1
CASTQQGGKFQGRQFF
TGTGCCAGCACCCAACAGGGGGGTAAATTTCAGGGGAGGCAGTTCTTC
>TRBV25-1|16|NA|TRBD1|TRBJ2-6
CASSEHRGPGANVLTF
TGTGCCAGCAGTGAGCACAGGGGCCCCGGGGCCAACGTCCTGACTTTC
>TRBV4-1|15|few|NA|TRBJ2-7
CASSQDVADFYEQYF
TGCGCCAGCAGCCAAGATGTCGCGGATTTTTACGAGCAGTACTTC
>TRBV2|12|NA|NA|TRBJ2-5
CASCRQQETQYF
TGTGCCAGCTGCAGACAGCAAGAGACCCAGTACTTC
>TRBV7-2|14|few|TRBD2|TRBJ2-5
CASSPGLDRETQYF
TGTGCCAGCAGCCCCGGACTAGATAGGGAGACCCAGTACTTC
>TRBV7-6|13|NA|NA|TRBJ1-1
CASSRGKNTEAFF
TGTGCCAGCAGCCGGGGTAAGAACACTGAAGCTTTCTTT
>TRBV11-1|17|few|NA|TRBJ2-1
CASSLEQEGRFYNEQFF
TGTGCCAGCAGCTTAGAACAGGAGGGACGTTTCTACAATGAGCAGTTCTTC
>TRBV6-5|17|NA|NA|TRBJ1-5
CASSSLGQADSNQPQHF
TGTGCCAGCAGTTCTCTCGGGCAGGCTGATAGCAATCAGCCCCAGCATTTT
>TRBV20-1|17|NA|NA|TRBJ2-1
CSAPNLRASTSYNEQFF
TGCAGTGCTCCAAACCTTCGTGCTAGCACCTCCTACAATGAGCAGTTCTTC
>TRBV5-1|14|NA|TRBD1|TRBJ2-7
CASSLLDRAGEQYF
TGCGCCAGCAGCTTGTTGGACAGGGCGGGCGAGCAGTACTTC
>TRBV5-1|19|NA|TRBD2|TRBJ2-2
CASSYENPGLAGFTGELFF
TGCGCCAGCAGCTATGAGAACCCGGGACTAGCGGGGTTCACCGGGGAGCTGTTTTTT
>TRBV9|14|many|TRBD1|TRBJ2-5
CASSVRGLGETQYF
TGTGCCAGCAGCGTCAGGGGGCTAGGCGAGACCCAGTACTTC
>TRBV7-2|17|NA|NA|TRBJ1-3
CASSLVSRGGAGNTIYF
TGTGCCAGCAGCTTAGTGTCCCGTGGGGGCGCTGGAAACACCATATATTTT